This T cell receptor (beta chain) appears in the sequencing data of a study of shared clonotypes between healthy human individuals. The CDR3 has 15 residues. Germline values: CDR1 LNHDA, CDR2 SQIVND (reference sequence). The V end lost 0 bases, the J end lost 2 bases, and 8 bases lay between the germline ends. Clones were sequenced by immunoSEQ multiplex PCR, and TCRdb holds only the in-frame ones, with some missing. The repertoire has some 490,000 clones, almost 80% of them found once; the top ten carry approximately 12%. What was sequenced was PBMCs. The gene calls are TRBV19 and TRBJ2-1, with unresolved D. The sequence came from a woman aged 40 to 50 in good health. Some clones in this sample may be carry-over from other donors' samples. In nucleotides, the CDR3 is TGTGCCAGTAGTATAGAGGACCATACCTACAATGAGCAGTTCTTC. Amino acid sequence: CASSIEDHTYNEQFF.